The 14 T cell receptor beta chains reported below all come from one sample, sequenced in a study of blood T cell repertoires in COVID-19. The protocol was immunoSEQ multiplex PCR, while the TCRdb copy is restricted to in-frame clones and leaves out a portion. This sample has around 330,000 clones; 88% occur once, and the top ten carry 4%. Input material: peripheral blood. The receptors come from a woman in her 50s with active or convalescent COVID-19.

This chain uses TRBV4-1 with TRBJ2-1; TRBD2 matches 11 bases. The CDR3 contains 16 residues. The germline V gene has CDR1 MGHRA and CDR2 YSYEKL. J gave up 2 bases and V 5 bases, and 5 bases lay outside the gene matches. The CDR3 sequence: CASSFMGLAAYNEQFF. CDR3 nucleotide sequence: TGCGCCAGCAGCTTTATGGGACTAGCGGCCTACAATGAGCAGTTCTTC.

V gene TRBV7-3 combines with J gene TRBJ2-3; D gene unclear. V was shortened by 5 bases and J by 0 bases, with 6 bases between the two germline ends. Germline-derived CDR1 and CDR2 are SGHTA and FQGTGA. This CDR3 region has 13 residues. The CDR3 bases are TGTGCCAGCAGCCACGGGAGCACAGATACGCAGTATTTT. Translating it yields CASSHGSTDTQYF.

This chain uses TRBV27 with TRBJ1-1; D perhaps matches TRBD1 (5 bases). Germline assignment: CDR1 MNHEY and CDR2 SMNVEV (reference sequence). The V and J ends lost 3 bases and 2 bases respectively, with 10 bases between them. The CDR3 extends over 14 amino acids. The CDR3 DNA reads TGTGCCAGCAGTTTGATTAGGGGCAACACTGAAGCTTTCTTT. As protein: CASSLIRGNTEAFF.

This chain uses TRBV7-2 with TRBJ2-6; TRBD1 is a possible D gene (5 bases). V lost 1 base and J 0 bases, leaving 16 bases between the germline ends. The CDR3 length is 19 residues. Per germline, CDR1 SGHTA and CDR2 FQGNSA. The CDR3 DNA reads TGTGCCAGCAGCTTAGGGGCAGGGTGGGCTAGCTCTGGGGCCAACGTCCTGACTTTC. It specifies CASSLGAGWASSGANVLTF.

The chain carries TRBV11-2 and TRBJ2-6; D is ambiguous. The ends were cut back, 2 bases at V and 7 bases at J, with 9 bases in the middle. CDR1 is SGHAT, CDR2 FQNNGV, per germline. The CDR3 is 14 residues long. CDR3 residues: CASSLRVVANVLTF. The CDR3 DNA follows: TGTGCCAGCAGCTTACGGGTCGTAGCCAACGTCCTGACTTTC.

Concerning this clone itself: A junction boundary mismatches the germline segment, possibly from a read error. DNA for the CDR3: TGTGCCAGCAGTAACTCAGGGGAAGGGTCGTACGAGCAGTACTTC. Translated: CASSNSGEGSYEQYF. The chain carries TRBV6-5 and TRBJ2-7; tentatively, D is TRBD1 (6 bases). The CDR3 consists of 15 residues. Germline V lookup: CDR1 MNHEY, CDR2 SVGAGI.

For this clone: Within the sample, other DNA sequences also encode this same CDR3. The chain has TRBV12-3 or TRBV12-4 and TRBJ1-1; tentatively, D is TRBD1 (5 bases). The CDR3 covers 13 residues. Trimming left V 3 bases short and J 3 bases short, with 8 bases between. The CDR3, as DNA: TGTGCCAGCAGTTTGGGGGGGGACACTGAAGCTTTCTTT. This codes for CASSLGGDTEAFF.

The chain recombines TRBV4-3 with TRBJ2-1; a weak D match, TRBD1 (6 bases). Germline V gene data show CDR1 as LGHNA and CDR2 as YSLEER. The V end lost 3 bases, the J end lost 8 bases, and 14 bases lay between the germline ends. The CDR3 sequence is 14 residues long. The DNA for the CDR3 is TGCGCCAGCAGCCATTACCCAGGGGCCGATGAGCAGTTCTTC. Protein sequence: CASSHYPGADEQFF.

The chain employs TRBV5-6 and TRBJ2-3, with a weak D call TRBD2 (6 bases). The V gene's germline CDR1 is SGHDT and CDR2 YYEEEE. Trimming took 0 bases from V and 2 from J, leaving 10 bases between them. This CDR3 is built from 15 residues. The CDR3 region is CASSLEGLHTDTQYF. The CDR3 DNA reads as TGTGCCAGCAGCTTGGAGGGACTTCACACAGATACGCAGTATTTT. Drawing the rest from reference TRBV5-6 and TRBJ2-3, the complete variable domain is DAGVTQSPTHLIKTRGQQVTLRCSPKSGHDTVSWYQQALGQGPQFIFQYYEEEERQRGNFPDRFSGHQFPNYSSELNVNALLLGDSALYLCASSLEGLHTDTQYFGPGTRLTVL.

V usage is TRBV4-3 and J usage is TRBJ1-2, with 7 bases identical to TRBD1. This CDR3 has 16 residues. Germline assignment: CDR1 LGHNA and CDR2 YSLEER. The V and J ends lost 0 bases and 4 bases, in that order; junction bases with no gene match: 8. CDR3 region: CASSQDIGTASYGYTF. As DNA, the CDR3 is TGCGCCAGCAGCCAAGACATTGGGACAGCATCCTATGGCTACACCTTC.

The rearrangement joins TRBV29-1 to TRBJ2-1; D unresolved. Per germline, CDR1 SQVTM and CDR2 ANQGSEA. The CDR3 has 12 residues. The CDR3 sequence is CTVRSSYNEQFF. DNA for the CDR3: TGCACTGTGAGGAGCTCCTACAATGAGCAGTTCTTC.

The CDR3 DNA reads TGTGCCAGCAGCCACACTGAGGGCCTCTGGAATGAGCAGTTCTTC. Translation: CASSHTEGLWNEQFF. V gene TRBV11-2 combines with J gene TRBJ2-1; perhaps TRBD2 as D (5 bases). Trimming left V 5 bases short and J 7 bases short, with 18 bases between. Germline V CDR1 and CDR2: SGHAT, FQNNGV. The CDR3 totals 15 residues.

V and J are TRBV5-1 and TRBJ1-3; perhaps TRBD1 as D (6 bases). The CDR3 extends over 15 amino acids. The V and J ends lost 4 bases and 0 bases respectively, with 11 bases between them. The germline V gene encodes CDR1 SGHRS and CDR2 YFSETQ. CDR3 in DNA: TGCGCCAGCAGCGATACAGGGACCTCTGGAAACACCATATATTTT. Translation: CASSDTGTSGNTIYF.

This clone turned up a few times. This rearrangement joins TRBV28 to TRBJ1-5, with TRBD1 as a possible D gene (5 bases). There are 13 residues in the CDR3. V was shortened by 3 bases and J by 7 bases, with 10 bases between the two germline ends. CDR1 is MDHEN and CDR2 is SYDVKM in the germline V gene. The CDR3 loop reads CASSLGGRQPQHF. The CDR3 coding sequence is TGTGCCAGCAGTTTGGGGGGGAGGCAGCCCCAGCATTTT.